Shown below are 21 T cell receptor beta chains from a single sample sequenced in a study of shared clonotypes between healthy human individuals. Method: immunoSEQ multiplex PCR; TCRdb's copy keeps in-frame clones and lacks some. There are roughly 1,100,000 clones in the sample; about 75% occur only once, and around 1.5% lies in the top ten. The source material was memory CD4+ T cells sorted from blood. Stated subset: CD45RA-negative fraction. These receptors all stem from a young man in good health.

This clone turned up a few times. V gene TRBV30 combines with J gene TRBJ1-2; D unclear. Germline assignment: CDR1 GTSNPN and CDR2 SVGIG (reference sequence). The CDR3 covers 10 residues. The germline V and J ends were trimmed by 6 bases and 4 bases, with 6 bases remaining between them. CDR3 loop: CACVSYGYTF. The CDR3 bases are TGTGCCTGCGTCTCCTATGGCTACACCTTC.

This clone has just a few counts. J is TRBJ1-1 and V is TRBV30, with D hard to call. Germline loops: CDR1 GTSNPN, CDR2 SVGIG (reference sequence). This CDR3 region has 12 residues. V gave up 2 bases and J gave up 0 bases, with 4 bases separating them. The CDR3 DNA reads TGTGCCTGGAGTACCATGAACACTGAAGCTTTCTTT. Translated, it gives CAWSTMNTEAFF. Supplemented by reference TRBV30 and TRBJ1-1, the full variable domain reads SQTIHQWPATLVQPVGSPLSLECTVEGTSNPNLYWYRQAAGRGLQLLFYSVGIGQISSEVPQNLSASRPQDRQFILSSKKLLLSDSGFYLCAWSTMNTEAFFGQGTRLTVV.

This chain uses TRBV6-1 with TRBJ2-3; maybe TRBD2 (7 bases). The ends were cut back, 2 bases at V and 4 bases at J, with 13 bases in the middle. From germline, CDR1 is MNHNS and CDR2 SASEGT. The CDR3 totals 15 residues. The CDR3 protein is CASSERGGEADTQYF. CDR3 nucleotides: TGTGCCAGCAGTGAAAGGGGGGGGGAGGCAGATACGCAGTATTTT.

The CDR3 region has the DNA TGTGCCTGGAGTAAGGGACAGGGGTACAATCAGCCCCAGCATTTT. It is translated as CAWSKGQGYNQPQHF. The V call is TRBV30, the J call TRBJ1-5, with 10 bases identical to TRBD1. With 2 bases clipped from V and 3 bases from J, the junction kept 4 bases outside the gene matches. There are 15 residues in the CDR3. Germline assignment: CDR1 GTSNPN and CDR2 SVGIG (reference sequence).

The chain joins TRBV2 to TRBJ2-3; 8 positions match TRBD1. The CDR3 totals 17 residues. Losses at the gene ends were 1 base for V and 5 bases for J; bases not matched to a gene: 11. Germline assignment: CDR1 SNHLY and CDR2 FYNNEI. The CDR3 is CASSEGLGRGRRDTQYF. The CDR3 DNA is TGTGCCAGCAGTGAAGGGCTGGGCAGGGGGCGCCGAGATACGCAGTATTTT.

The genes are TRBV10-3 and TRBJ2-7; the match to TRBD2 covers 8 bases. The CDR3 length is 14 residues. With 2 bases clipped from V and 3 bases from J, the junction kept 3 bases outside the gene matches. Germline CDR1 ENHRY, CDR2 SYGVKD. The CDR3 sequence is CAISEGLAGYEQYF. The CDR3 DNA reads as TGTGCCATCAGTGAGGGTCTAGCGGGCTACGAGCAGTACTTC.

V is TRBV5-1 and J is TRBJ1-1; no firm D call. The CDR3 is 15 residues long. Trimming stripped 0 bases from V and 0 bases from J, with 9 bases between. CDR1 is SGHRS, CDR2 YFSETQ, per germline. The CDR3 DNA reads TGCGCCAGCAGCTTGGCCCGACACCTGAACACTGAAGCTTTCTTT. Translating it yields CASSLARHLNTEAFF. Full variable domain (outside the CDR3, taken from reference TRBV5-1 and TRBJ1-1): KAGVTQTPRYLIKTRGQQVTLSCSPISGHRSVSWYQQTPGQGLQFLFEYFSETQRNKGNFPGRFSGRQFSNSRSEMNVSTLELGDSALYLCASSLARHLNTEAFFGQGTRLTVV.

The chain employs TRBV19 and TRBJ2-2; weak D call: TRBD1 (6 bases). The CDR3 totals 15 residues. CDR1 is LNHDA, CDR2 SQIVND, per germline (reference sequence). The V and J ends lost 10 bases and 0 bases respectively, with 15 bases between them. The CDR3 region has the DNA TGTGCCACGACCAAAGGACAGACGAACACCGGGGAGCTGTTTTTT. It encodes CATTKGQTNTGELFF.

Turning to this clone: This sample also contains other DNA sequences that code for the same CDR3. The chain employs TRBV30 and TRBJ1-4; possibly TRBD1 for D (6 bases). Trimming took off 1 base at V and 5 bases at J, with 8 bases between the two ends. The CDR3 has 13 residues. Germline CDR1 GTSNPN, CDR2 SVGIG (reference sequence). CDR3 protein: CAWSGQGNEKLFF. The CDR3 region has the DNA TGTGCCTGGAGTGGTCAGGGGAATGAAAAACTGTTTTTT. Filled out from reference TRBV30 and TRBJ1-4, the complete variable domain reads SQTIHQWPATLVQPVGSPLSLECTVEGTSNPNLYWYRQAAGRGLQLLFYSVGIGQISSEVPQNLSASRPQDRQFILSSKKLLLSDSGFYLCAWSGQGNEKLFFGSGTQLSVL.

This chain connects TRBV11-2 to TRBJ1-2, with TRBD1 matching 9 bases. The CDR3 contains 17 residues. Trimming took 0 bases from V and 1 from J; bases not matched to a gene: 6. Germline V gives CDR1 SGHAT, CDR2 FQNNGV. In DNA form, the CDR3 reads TGTGCCAGCAGCTTAGATGTATGGACAGGGGTTAACTATGGCTACACCTTC. Translation: CASSLDVWTGVNYGYTF. The full variable domain, completed using reference TRBV11-2 and TRBJ1-2, is EAGVAQSPRYKIIEKRQSVAFWCNPISGHATLYWYQQILGQGPKLLIQFQNNGVVDDSQLPKDRFSAERLKGVDSTLKIQPAKLEDSAVYLCASSLDVWTGVNYGYTFGSGTRLTVV.

Ten or more counts support this clone. This chain connects TRBV28 to TRBJ1-1; D unclear. Germline V gives CDR1 MDHEN, CDR2 SYDVKM. V shed 6 bases and J shed 4 bases, with 9 bases lying between them. The CDR3 extends over 12 amino acids. CDR3 DNA sequence: TGTGCCAGCAGAATCGGCCTCACTGAAGCTTTCTTT. Protein: CASRIGLTEAFF. Complete variable domain (other parts from reference TRBV28 and TRBJ1-1): DVKVTQSSRYLVKRTGEKVFLECVQDMDHENMFWYRQDPGLGLRLIYFSYDVKMKEKGDIPEGYSVSREKKERFSLILESASTNQTSMYLCASRIGLTEAFFGQGTRLTVV.

The genes are TRBV27 and TRBJ1-1; D possibly corresponds to TRBD1 (6 bases). Per germline, CDR1 MNHEY and CDR2 SMNVEV (reference sequence). This CDR3 is 15 amino acids long. V lost 5 bases and J 4 bases, leaving 17 bases between the germline ends. Here the CDR3 DNA reads TGTGCCAGCAGTCCCATCACAGGGAGTTTCACTGAAGCTTTCTTT. This translates into CASSPITGSFTEAFF.

In DNA form, the CDR3 reads TGTGCCAGCAGCCGAACAGGGGCCGGAAACTACGAGCAGTACTTC. Protein product: CASSRTGAGNYEQYF. The rearrangement joins TRBV11-2 to TRBJ2-7, with 7 bases matching TRBD1. Germline V CDR1 and CDR2: SGHAT, FQNNGV. J gave up 3 bases and V 5 bases, and 10 bases lay outside the gene matches. The CDR3 runs to 15 residues.

The chain couples TRBV5-4 to TRBJ2-5, with D possibly being TRBD1 (6 bases). The J call is in doubt because the DNA end fits TRBJ2-7 better. This CDR3 has 12 residues. CDR1 and CDR2 from the germline V gene are SGHNT and YYREEE (reference sequence). This CDR3 reads CASSRDIYEQYF. The CDR3 nucleotides are TGTGCCAGCAGCCGGGACATCTACGAGCAGTACTTC.

On this clone: Other DNA sequences of this sample code for an identical CDR3. The chain is built from TRBV18 and TRBJ2-7, with TRBD2 matching over 7 bases. Per germline, CDR1 KGHSH and CDR2 LQKENI. Trimming at V came to 0 bases and at J to 4 bases, leaving 3 bases not matched to a gene. This CDR3 contains 14 residues. Here the CDR3 DNA reads TGTGCCAGCTCACCACCGCTAGCGGCGTACGAGCAGTACTTC. Translating it yields CASSPPLAAYEQYF.

This clone turned up a few times. Other DNA sequences in the sample encode the same CDR3. The chain links TRBV2 to TRBJ2-7, with 8 positions matching TRBD2. The germline CDR1 and CDR2 sequences are SNHLY and FYNNEI. The CDR3 has 14 residues. The J segment lost 0 bases and the V segment lost 11 bases, leaving 9 bases of the junction unmatched. CDR3 sequence reads: CARRASGSSYEQYF. As DNA, the CDR3 is TGTGCCCGACGGGCTAGCGGGTCCTCCTACGAGCAGTACTTC.

This clone was seen a single time. V and J are TRBV5-1 and TRBJ2-3; TRBD2 matches 14 bases. The CDR3 extends over 17 amino acids. J was trimmed by 1 base and V by 5 bases; bases with no gene match: 6. Germline V lookup: CDR1 SGHRS, CDR2 YFSETQ. The CDR3 bases are TGCGCCAGCAGACTACAGGGACTAGCGGGGGGCACAGATACGCAGTATTTT. Encoded protein: CASRLQGLAGGTDTQYF.

Worth noting for this clone: This may arise from a read error, as a much more abundant clone is one base away. The chain couples TRBV2 to TRBJ2-7, with D perhaps being TRBD1 or TRBD2 (5 bases each). CDR3 length: 12 residues. CDR1 SNHLY and CDR2 FYNNEI come from the germline V gene. The germline V and J ends were trimmed by 4 bases and 3 bases, with 7 bases remaining between them. This CDR3 is CASSAGLYEQYF. DNA for the CDR3: TGTGCCAGCAGTGCGGGGCTCTACGAGCAGTACTTC.

This chain joins TRBV18 and TRBJ1-1; D possibly corresponds to TRBD1 (6 bases). V gave up 3 bases and J gave up 4 bases, with 18 bases separating them. The germline V gene has CDR1 KGHSH and CDR2 LQKENI. CDR3 size: 16 residues. This CDR3 reads CASSPTRGGVSTEAFF. The CDR3 region has the DNA TGTGCCAGCTCACCTACGAGGGGGGGCGTGAGCACTGAAGCTTTCTTT.

A note on this clone: Other DNA sequences in the sample encode the same CDR3. The chain combines TRBV5-1 with TRBJ2-2, with D unresolved. CDR1 is SGHRS and CDR2 is YFSETQ in the germline V gene. V was shortened by 2 bases and J by 1 base, with 3 bases between the two germline ends. The CDR3 length is 13 residues. As DNA, the CDR3 is TGCGCCAGCAGCTTACAGAACACCGGGGAGCTGTTTTTT. Translating it yields CASSLQNTGELFF.

This clone was counted between two and nine times. The identical CDR3 is also encoded by other nucleotide sequences in the sample. This chain connects TRBV6-5 to TRBJ2-2, with D tentatively TRBD1 (5 bases). Trimming pared 6 bases from V and 3 bases from J, leaving 14 bases between. Germline CDR1 reads MNHEY; CDR2 reads SVGAGI. This CDR3 comprises 15 residues. This chain's CDR3 is CASSSQGADTGELFF. CDR3 in DNA: TGTGCCAGCAGCAGCCAAGGGGCCGACACCGGGGAGCTGTTTTTT.